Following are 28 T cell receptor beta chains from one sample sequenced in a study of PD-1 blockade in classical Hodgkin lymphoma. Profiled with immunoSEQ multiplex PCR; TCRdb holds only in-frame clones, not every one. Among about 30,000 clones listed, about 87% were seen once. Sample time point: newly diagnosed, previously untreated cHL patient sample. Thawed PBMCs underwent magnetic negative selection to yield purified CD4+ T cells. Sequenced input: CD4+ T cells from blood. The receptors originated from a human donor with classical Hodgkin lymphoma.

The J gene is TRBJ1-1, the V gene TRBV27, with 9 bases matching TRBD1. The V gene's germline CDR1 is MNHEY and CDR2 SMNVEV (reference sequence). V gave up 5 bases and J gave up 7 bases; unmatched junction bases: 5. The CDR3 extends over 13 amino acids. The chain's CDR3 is CASSNRGRGEAFF. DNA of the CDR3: TGTGCCAGCAGTAACAGGGGGCGAGGTGAAGCTTTCTTT.

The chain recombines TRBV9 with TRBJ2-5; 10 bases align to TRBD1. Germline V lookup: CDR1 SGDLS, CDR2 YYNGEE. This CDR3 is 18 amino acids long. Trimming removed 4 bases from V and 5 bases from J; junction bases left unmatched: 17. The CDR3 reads CASSFSSRDRGGSETQYF. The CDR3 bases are TGTGCCAGCAGCTTTTCCTCCCGGGACAGGGGAGGGTCGGAGACCCAGTACTTC.

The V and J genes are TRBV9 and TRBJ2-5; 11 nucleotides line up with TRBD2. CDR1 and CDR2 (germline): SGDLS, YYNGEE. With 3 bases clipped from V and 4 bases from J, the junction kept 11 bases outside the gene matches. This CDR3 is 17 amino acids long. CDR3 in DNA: TGTGCCAGCAGCGCGCGCTTAGCGGGAGGGCGGGGAGAGACCCAGTACTTC. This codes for CASSARLAGGRGETQYF.

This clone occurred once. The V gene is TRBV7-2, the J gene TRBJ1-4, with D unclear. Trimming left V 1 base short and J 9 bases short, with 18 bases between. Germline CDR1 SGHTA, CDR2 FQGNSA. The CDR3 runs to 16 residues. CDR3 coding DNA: TGTGCCAGCAGCTTAGTCGGGATGTTAGAGGGTCAAAAACTGTTTTTT. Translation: CASSLVGMLEGQKLFF.

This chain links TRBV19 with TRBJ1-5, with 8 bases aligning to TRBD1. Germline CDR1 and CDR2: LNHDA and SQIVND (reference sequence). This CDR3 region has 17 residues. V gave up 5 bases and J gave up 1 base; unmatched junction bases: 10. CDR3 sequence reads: CASSFPRTGRSNQPQHF. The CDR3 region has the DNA TGTGCCAGTAGTTTCCCAAGGACAGGGCGAAGCAATCAGCCCCAGCATTTT.

The CDR3 DNA sequence: TGTGCCAGCAGCTTAGTTACAGCAGGGGCCAAAAACATTCAGTACTTC. Translation: CASSLVTAGAKNIQYF. J is TRBJ2-4 and V is TRBV7-9, with a weak D call TRBD1 (5 bases). Germline lookup yields CDR1 SEHNR and CDR2 FQNEAQ (reference sequence). The V end was cut by 1 base, the J end by 1 base, with 11 bases between. This CDR3 is built from 16 residues.

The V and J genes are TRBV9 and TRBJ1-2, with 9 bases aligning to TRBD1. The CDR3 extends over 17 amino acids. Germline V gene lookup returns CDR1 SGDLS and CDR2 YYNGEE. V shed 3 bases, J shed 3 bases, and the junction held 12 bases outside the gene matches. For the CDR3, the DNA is TGTGCCAGCAGCGCCGGGGGACAGGGCGGCCCTCACTATGGCTACACCTTC. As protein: CASSAGGQGGPHYGYTF.

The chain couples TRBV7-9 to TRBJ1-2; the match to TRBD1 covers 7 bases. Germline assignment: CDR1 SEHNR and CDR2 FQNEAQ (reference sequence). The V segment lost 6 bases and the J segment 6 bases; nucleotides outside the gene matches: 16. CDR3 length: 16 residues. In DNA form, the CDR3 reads TGTGCCAGCAGTCATCTCACCCGACAGGGTCGGAATGGCTACACCTTC. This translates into CASSHLTRQGRNGYTF.

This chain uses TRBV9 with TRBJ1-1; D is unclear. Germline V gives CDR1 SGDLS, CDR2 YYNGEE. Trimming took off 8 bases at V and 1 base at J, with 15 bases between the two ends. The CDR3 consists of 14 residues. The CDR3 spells CASQRHLTNTEAFF. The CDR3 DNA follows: TGTGCCAGTCAGCGGCACTTAACGAACACTGAAGCTTTCTTT.

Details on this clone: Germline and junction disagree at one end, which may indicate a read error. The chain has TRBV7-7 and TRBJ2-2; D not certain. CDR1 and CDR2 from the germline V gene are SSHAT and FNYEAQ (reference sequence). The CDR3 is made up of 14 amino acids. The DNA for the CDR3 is TGTGCTAGCAGCTCGAAAGTCGGGACCGGGGAGCTGTTTTTT. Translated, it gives CASSSKVGTGELFF. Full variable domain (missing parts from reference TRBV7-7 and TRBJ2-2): GAGVSQSPRYKVTKRGQDVTLRCDPISSHATLYWYQQALGQGPEFLTYFNYEAQPDKSGLPSDRFSAERPEGSISTLTIQRTEQRDSAMYRCASSSKVGTGELFFGEGSRLTVL.

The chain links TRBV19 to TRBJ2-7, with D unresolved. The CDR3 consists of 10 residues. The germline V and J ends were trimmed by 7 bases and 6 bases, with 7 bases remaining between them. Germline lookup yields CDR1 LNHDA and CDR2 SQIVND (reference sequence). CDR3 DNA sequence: TGTGCCAGTAACATGACCGAGCAGTACTTC. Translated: CASNMTEQYF.

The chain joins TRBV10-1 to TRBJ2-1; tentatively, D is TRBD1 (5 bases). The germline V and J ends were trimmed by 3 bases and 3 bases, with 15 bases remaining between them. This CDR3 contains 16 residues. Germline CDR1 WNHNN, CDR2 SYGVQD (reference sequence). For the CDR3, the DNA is TGCGCCAGCAGTGACTCAAGGGGTTCAGGCTACAATGAGCAGTTCTTC. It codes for CASSDSRGSGYNEQFF.

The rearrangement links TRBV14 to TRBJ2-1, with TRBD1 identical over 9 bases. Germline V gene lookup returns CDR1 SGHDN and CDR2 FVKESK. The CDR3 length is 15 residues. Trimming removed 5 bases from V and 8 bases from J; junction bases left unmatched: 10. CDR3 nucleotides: TGTGCCAGCAGCTGGCGGACAGGGGAGAGGGATGAGCAGTTCTTC. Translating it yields CASSWRTGERDEQFF.

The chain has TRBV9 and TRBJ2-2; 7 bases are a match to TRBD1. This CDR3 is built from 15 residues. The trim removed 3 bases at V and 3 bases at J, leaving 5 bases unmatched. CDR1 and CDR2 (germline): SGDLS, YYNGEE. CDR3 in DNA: TGTGCCAGCAGCGCCCGGACAGGATACACCGGGGAGCTGTTTTTT. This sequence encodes CASSARTGYTGELFF.

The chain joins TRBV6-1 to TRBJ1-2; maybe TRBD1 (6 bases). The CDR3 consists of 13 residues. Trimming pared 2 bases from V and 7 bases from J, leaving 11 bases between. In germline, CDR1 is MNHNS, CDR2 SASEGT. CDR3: CASSERGAGGYTF. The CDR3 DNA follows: TGTGCCAGCAGTGAAAGGGGGGCAGGTGGCTACACCTTC.

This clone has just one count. CDR3 coding DNA: TGTGCCAGCAGCTTCGGAGGGTCATACAATGAGCAGTTCTTC. This codes for CASSFGGSYNEQFF. This chain links TRBV11-2 with TRBJ2-1; a weak D match, TRBD2 (6 bases). Trimming stripped 3 bases from V and 4 bases from J, with 10 bases between. The CDR3 loop spans 14 amino acids. The germline CDR1 and CDR2 sequences are SGHAT and FQNNGV.

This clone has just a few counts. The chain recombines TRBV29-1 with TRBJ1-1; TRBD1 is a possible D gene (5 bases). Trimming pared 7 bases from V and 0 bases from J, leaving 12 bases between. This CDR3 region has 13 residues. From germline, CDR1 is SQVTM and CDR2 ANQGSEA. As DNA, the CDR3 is TGCAGCGCCCTCCGGGACCTGAACACTGAAGCTTTCTTT. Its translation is CSALRDLNTEAFF.

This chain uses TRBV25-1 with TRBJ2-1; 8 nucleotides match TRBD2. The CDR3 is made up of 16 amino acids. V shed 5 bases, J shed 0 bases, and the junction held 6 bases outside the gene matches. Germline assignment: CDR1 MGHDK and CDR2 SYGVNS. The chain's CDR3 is CASSKIGTSSYNEQFF. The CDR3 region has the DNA TGTGCCAGCAGTAAGATCGGGACTAGCTCCTACAATGAGCAGTTCTTC.

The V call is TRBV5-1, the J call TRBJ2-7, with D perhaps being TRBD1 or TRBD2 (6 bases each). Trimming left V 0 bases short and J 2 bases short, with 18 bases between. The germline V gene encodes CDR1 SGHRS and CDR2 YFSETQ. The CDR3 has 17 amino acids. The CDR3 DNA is TGCGCCAGCAGCTTGGGGACTGGGACTCCAGGGGCCTACGAGCAGTACGTC. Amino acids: CASSLGTGTPGAYEQYV.

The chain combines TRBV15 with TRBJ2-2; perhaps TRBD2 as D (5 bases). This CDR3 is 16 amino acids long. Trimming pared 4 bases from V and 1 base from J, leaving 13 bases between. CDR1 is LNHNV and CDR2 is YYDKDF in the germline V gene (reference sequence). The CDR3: CATSTLAGMNTGELFF. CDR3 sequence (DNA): TGTGCCACCAGCACTCTAGCTGGGATGAACACCGGGGAGCTGTTTTTT.

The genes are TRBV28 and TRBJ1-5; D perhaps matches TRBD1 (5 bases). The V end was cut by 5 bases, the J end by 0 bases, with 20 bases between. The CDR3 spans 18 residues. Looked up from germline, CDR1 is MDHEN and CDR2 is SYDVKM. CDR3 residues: CASSAPQGQKDSNQPQHF. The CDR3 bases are TGTGCCAGCAGTGCACCCCAGGGTCAAAAGGATAGCAATCAGCCCCAGCATTTT.

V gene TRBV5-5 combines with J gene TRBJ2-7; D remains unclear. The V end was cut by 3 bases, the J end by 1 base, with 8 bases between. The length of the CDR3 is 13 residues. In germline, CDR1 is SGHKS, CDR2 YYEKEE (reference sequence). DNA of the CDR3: TGTGCCAGCAGCTATCTCCAATCCTACGAGCAGTACTTC. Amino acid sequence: CASSYLQSYEQYF. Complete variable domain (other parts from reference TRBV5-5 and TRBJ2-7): DAGVTQSPTHLIKTRGQQVTLRCSPISGHKSVSWYQQVLGQGPQFIFQYYEKEERGRGNFPDRFSARQFPNYSSELNVNALLLGDSALYLCASSYLQSYEQYFGPGTRLTVT.

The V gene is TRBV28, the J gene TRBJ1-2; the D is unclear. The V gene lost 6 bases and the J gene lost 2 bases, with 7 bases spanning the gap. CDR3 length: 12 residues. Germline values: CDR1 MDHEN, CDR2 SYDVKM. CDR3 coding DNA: TGTGCCAGCAGCCTTCTCAACTATGGCTACACCTTC. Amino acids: CASSLLNYGYTF.

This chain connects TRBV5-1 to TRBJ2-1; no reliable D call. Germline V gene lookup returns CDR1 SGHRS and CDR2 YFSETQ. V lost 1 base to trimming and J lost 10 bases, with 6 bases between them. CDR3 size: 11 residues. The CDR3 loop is CASSLRQEQFF. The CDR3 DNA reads TGCGCCAGCAGCTTGAGGCAAGAGCAGTTCTTC.

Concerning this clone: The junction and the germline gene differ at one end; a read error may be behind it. CDR3 sequence (DNA): TGTGCCAGCAGCTTATTGACAGCCAACAACGAGCAGTTCTTC. Translation: CASSLLTANNEQFF. This chain joins TRBV7-3 and TRBJ2-1, with a possible D match to TRBD1 (5 bases). Germline V gene data show CDR1 as SGHTA and CDR2 as FQGTGA. The CDR3 sequence is 14 residues long.

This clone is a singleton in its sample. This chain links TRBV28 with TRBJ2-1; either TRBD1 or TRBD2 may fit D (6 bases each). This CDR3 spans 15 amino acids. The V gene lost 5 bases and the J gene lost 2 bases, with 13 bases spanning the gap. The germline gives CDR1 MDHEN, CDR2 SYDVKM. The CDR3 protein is CASSAPGEAYNEQFF. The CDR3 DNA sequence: TGTGCCAGCAGTGCCCCAGGGGAGGCCTACAATGAGCAGTTCTTC.

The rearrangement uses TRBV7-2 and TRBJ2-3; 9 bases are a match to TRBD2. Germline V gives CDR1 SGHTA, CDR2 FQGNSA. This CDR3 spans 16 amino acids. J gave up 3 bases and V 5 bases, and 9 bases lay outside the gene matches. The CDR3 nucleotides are TGTGCCAGCAGCCTCTATTGGCGGGAGGGTACAGATACGCAGTATTTT. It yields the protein CASSLYWREGTDTQYF.

In DNA, the CDR3 is TGTGCCAGCAGTGAAGACAGGGCCTCCTACGAGCAGTACGTC. It is translated as CASSEDRASYEQYV. V is TRBV2 and J is TRBJ2-7; the D gene is possibly TRBD1 (6 bases). Between the trimmed V and J ends, which lost 1 base and 0 bases, there was a span of 7 bases. Germline V gives CDR1 SNHLY, CDR2 FYNNEI. The CDR3 spans 14 residues.